These 17 T cell receptor beta chains were all obtained from the same sample, sequenced in a study of blood T cells in healthy people across ages. Alongside a J-beta primer mix, a sample-barcoded 5' primer served in a second PCR lasting about 7 to 12 cycles. TCRdb itself ran the 5' RACE reads through MiXCR, one entry per CDR3 protein. Of roughly 800,000 distinct CDR3 sequences listed, roughly 25% are singletons. This same sample was also taken into another study, of T cells of mothers and their children.

Sequencing was done on a sample of blood. These receptors all come from a boy under 18 in good health.

This clonotype came up a few times. J is TRBJ2-5 and V is TRBV24-1; a weak D match, TRBD2 (7 bases). The closer fit of TRBJ2-7 to the DNA end suggests the J call may be wrong. Germline values: CDR1 KGHDR, CDR2 SFDVKD. The CDR3 spans 16 residues. CDR3 sequence: CATSDEGARGLDEQYF. The CDR3 region has the DNA TGTGCCACCAGTGACGAGGGAGCGCGGGGGCTCGACGAGCAGTACTTC.

This clonotype was picked up a small number of times. V gene TRBV12-3 or TRBV12-4 combines with J gene TRBJ2-5; 7 bases fit TRBD1. With the DNA end fitting TRBJ2-7 better, the J assignment may be wrong. This CDR3 contains 14 residues. Here the CDR3 reads CASSAQGSNYEQYF. For the CDR3, the DNA is TGTGCCAGCAGTGCACAGGGGTCCAACTACGAGCAGTACTTC.

V is TRBV29-1 and J is TRBJ1-1; tentatively, D is TRBD1 (6 bases). The CDR3 has 12 amino acids. Trimming shortened V by 4 bases and J by 5 bases, and 11 bases separated the two germline ends. The germline V gene has CDR1 SQVTM and CDR2 ANQGSEA. CDR3 sequence reads: CSVAGAKTEAFF. CDR3 sequence (DNA): TGCAGCGTTGCAGGGGCGAAGACTGAAGCTTTCTTT.

This clonotype occurred many times. The rearrangement uses TRBV7-2 and TRBJ2-5; D gene unclear. This CDR3 is 12 amino acids long. Germline CDR1 reads SGHTA; CDR2 reads FQGNSA. V was trimmed by 5 bases and J by 7 bases, leaving 11 bases between them. The CDR3 region has the DNA TGTGCCAGCAGCCTAGGCCTGGGGACCCAGTACTTC. Protein sequence: CASSLGLGTQYF.

This clonotype showed up just a few times. The J gene is TRBJ2-3, the V gene TRBV10-3, with D possibly matching TRBD1 (5 bases). From germline, CDR1 is ENHRY and CDR2 SYGVKD. Trimming left V 2 bases short and J 2 bases short, with 14 bases between. The CDR3 extends over 16 amino acids. The CDR3 spells CAISERVGDSTDTQYF. The CDR3 region has the DNA TGTGCCATCAGTGAGAGGGTAGGGGATTCCACAGATACGCAGTATTTT.

This clonotype was observed a handful of times. The junction does not match germline at one end; this may be a read error. The rearrangement uses TRBV10-1 and TRBJ2-1; D uncertain. The length of the CDR3 is 14 residues. Germline V lookup: CDR1 WNHNN, CDR2 SYGVQD (reference sequence). CDR3 region: CASSARSSYNEQFF. The CDR3 bases are TGCGCTAGCAGCGCCCGGAGCTCCTACAATGAGCAGTTCTTC.

This clonotype was recorded a few times. The chain uses TRBV5-1 and TRBJ2-7; 10 positions match TRBD2. V trimming: 4 bases; J trimming: 5 bases; junction bases outside the gene matches: 6. Per the germline V gene, CDR1 is SGHRS and CDR2 is YFSETQ. The CDR3 covers 14 residues. In DNA, the CDR3 is TGCGCCAGCAGCATGACCGGGACTAGCGACGAGCAGTACTTC. Protein sequence: CASSMTGTSDEQYF.

This clonotype occurred a few times. The rearrangement joins TRBV29-1 to TRBJ2-5, with 7 bases lining up with TRBD2. This CDR3 contains 15 residues. Germline V gene data show CDR1 as SQVTM and CDR2 as ANQGSEA. The V and J ends lost 3 bases and 9 bases, in that order; junction bases with no gene match: 16. The CDR3, as DNA: TGCAGCGTTGACCTGGCTAGCGGACCGGCTAAGGCCCAGTACTTC. This codes for CSVDLASGPAKAQYF.

The genes are TRBV5-1 and TRBJ1-4; D perhaps matches TRBD1 (5 bases). Germline assignment: CDR1 SGHRS and CDR2 YFSETQ. The CDR3 sequence is 17 residues long. Between the trimmed V and J ends, which lost 1 base and 3 bases, there was a span of 16 bases. The CDR3, as DNA: TGCGCCAGCAGCTTGAACCCAACTTGGGGGGCTAATGAAAAACTGTTTTTT. It yields the protein CASSLNPTWGANEKLFF.

The chain links TRBV7-2 to TRBJ2-2, with TRBD2 as a possible D gene (5 bases). Trimming removed 2 bases at V and 8 bases at J, with 9 bases between. Germline V CDR1 and CDR2: SGHTA, FQGNSA. This CDR3 contains 13 residues. The CDR3 loop reads CASSLFRGGELFF. The CDR3 nucleotides read TGTGCCAGCAGCTTATTTCGCGGGGGGGAGCTGTTTTTT.

This clonotype was picked up a small number of times. The V call is TRBV7-2, the J call TRBJ1-1, with TRBD1 as a possible D gene (6 bases). Germline V gene sequence: CDR1 SGHTA, CDR2 FQGNSA. This CDR3 contains 16 residues. V lost 7 bases, J lost 2 bases, and 20 bases lay in between. The chain's CDR3 is CASKKQGRGGNTEAFF. The CDR3 coding sequence is TGTGCCAGCAAGAAACAGGGAAGAGGGGGTAACACTGAAGCTTTCTTT. Full variable domain (outside the CDR3, taken from reference TRBV7-2 and TRBJ1-1): GAGVSQSPSNKVTEKGKDVELRCDPISGHTALYWYRQSLGQGLEFLIYFQGNSAPDKSGLPSDRFSAERTGGSVSTLTIQRTQQEDSAVYLCASKKQGRGGNTEAFFGQGTRLTVV.

The chain couples TRBV5-1 to TRBJ2-5, with 7 bases aligning to TRBD1. Losses at the gene ends were 4 bases for V and 7 bases for J; bases not matched to a gene: 10. The CDR3 has 14 residues. CDR1 and CDR2 (germline): SGHRS, YFSETQ. For the CDR3, the DNA is TGCGCCAGCAGCACCGGGACAGAGCTAGGGACCCAGTACTTC. The encoded protein is CASSTGTELGTQYF.

The chain combines TRBV3-1 with TRBJ2-7; 9 bases are a match to TRBD2. V lost 4 bases to trimming and J lost 2 bases; unmatched junction nucleotides: 6. CDR3 length: 15 residues. CDR1 LGHDT and CDR2 YNNKEL come from the germline V gene (reference sequence). CDR3 nucleotide sequence: TGTGCCAGCAGCCTTAGCGGGGGCCGTCCCTACGAGCAGTACTTC. This encodes CASSLSGGRPYEQYF.

The chain has TRBV5-1 and TRBJ2-6, with TRBD1 matching over 9 bases. This CDR3 spans 16 amino acids. From germline, CDR1 is SGHRS and CDR2 YFSETQ. V lost 3 bases to trimming and J lost 4 bases; unmatched junction nucleotides: 5. The CDR3: CASSSGTGRGANVLTF. CDR3 in DNA: TGCGCCAGCAGCTCTGGGACAGGGAGAGGGGCCAACGTCCTGACTTTC.

CDR3 sequence: CASSLLGTGAAYNEQFF. DNA for the CDR3: TGTGCCAGCAGTCTCCTCGGCACAGGCGCAGCCTACAATGAGCAGTTCTTC. This sequence joins TRBV27 and TRBJ2-1, with D perhaps TRBD1 (5 bases). Trimming took 5 bases from V and 2 from J, leaving 19 bases between them. Germline V gives CDR1 MNHEY, CDR2 SMNVEV (reference sequence). The CDR3 is made up of 17 amino acids.

J is TRBJ1-2 and V is TRBV6-5, with TRBD1 matching over 7 bases. The V and J ends lost 5 bases and 6 bases, in that order; junction bases with no gene match: 9. Germline lookup yields CDR1 MNHEY and CDR2 SVGAGI. This CDR3 is 14 amino acids long. This CDR3 reads CASSAGGGSNGYTF. The DNA of the CDR3 is TGTGCCAGCAGTGCAGGGGGGGGCTCAAATGGCTACACCTTC.

This clonotype was found a few times. The chain links TRBV10-3 to TRBJ2-7; TRBD1 aligns across 10 bases. Germline assignment: CDR1 ENHRY and CDR2 SYGVKD. The CDR3 covers 15 residues. Unmatched junction bases numbered 7, after V lost 5 bases and J lost 3 bases. The DNA for the CDR3 is TGTGCCATCAGTCCGGGACAGGGGCAGCTCTACGAGCAGTACTTC. Residues: CAISPGQGQLYEQYF.